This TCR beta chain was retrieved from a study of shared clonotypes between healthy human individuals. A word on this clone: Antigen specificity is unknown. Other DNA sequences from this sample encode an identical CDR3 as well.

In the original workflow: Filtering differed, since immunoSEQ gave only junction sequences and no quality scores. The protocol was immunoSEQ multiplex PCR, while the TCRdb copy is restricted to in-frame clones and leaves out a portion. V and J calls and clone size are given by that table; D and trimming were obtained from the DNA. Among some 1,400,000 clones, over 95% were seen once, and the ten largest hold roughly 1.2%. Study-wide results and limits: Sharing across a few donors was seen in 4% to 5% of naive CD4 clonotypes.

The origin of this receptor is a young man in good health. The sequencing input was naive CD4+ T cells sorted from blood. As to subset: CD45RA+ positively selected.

DNA of the CDR3: TGTGCCAGCAGTGAGTCGGGGGCTAGCAATCAGCCCCAGCATTTT. It is translated as CASSESGASNQPQHF. The genes are TRBV6-1 and TRBJ1-5; possibly TRBD1 for D (6 bases). V lost 3 bases and J lost 0, with 9 bases in between. Germline lookup yields CDR1 MNHNS and CDR2 SASEGT. The CDR3 has 15 amino acids.